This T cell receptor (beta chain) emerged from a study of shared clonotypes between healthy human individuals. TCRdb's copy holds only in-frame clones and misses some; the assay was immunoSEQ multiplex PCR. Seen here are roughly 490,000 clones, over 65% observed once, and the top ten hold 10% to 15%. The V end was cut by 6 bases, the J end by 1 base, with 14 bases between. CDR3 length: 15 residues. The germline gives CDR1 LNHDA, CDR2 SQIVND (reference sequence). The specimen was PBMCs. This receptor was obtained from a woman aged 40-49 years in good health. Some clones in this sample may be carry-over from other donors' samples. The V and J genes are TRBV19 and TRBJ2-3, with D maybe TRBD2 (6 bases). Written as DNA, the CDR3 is TGTGCCAGTAGGAACGGGAGAGGAGGCACAGATACGCAGTATTTT. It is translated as CASRNGRGGTDTQYF.